The 27 T cell receptor beta chains listed next were all sequenced from one sample in a study of shared clonotypes between healthy human individuals. Method: immunoSEQ multiplex PCR; TCRdb's copy keeps in-frame clones and lacks some. The sample consists of hundreds of thousands of clones, around 96% of them appearing once. Sequencing input: naive CD4+ T cells sorted from blood. Regarding subset: CD45RA+ positively selected. The receptors were sampled from a woman in her twenties or thirties in good health.

As to this clone: Other nucleotide sequences in the sample specify the same CDR3. The V gene is TRBV28, the J gene TRBJ2-1; D gene ambiguous. Germline-derived CDR1 and CDR2 are MDHEN and SYDVKM. With 1 base removed from V and 7 bases from J, the gap between germline ends came to 5 bases. This CDR3 spans 12 amino acids. DNA for the CDR3: TGTGCCAGCAGTTTATCAGGAAATGAGCAGTTCTTC. Its protein product is CASSLSGNEQFF.

This clone was seen a single time. The chain recombines TRBV28 with TRBJ2-3; 7 nucleotides agree with TRBD1. The V gene end was trimmed by 5 bases and the J gene end by 4 bases; junction bases not matched to a gene: 15. Per germline, CDR1 MDHEN and CDR2 SYDVKM. The CDR3 is 17 amino acids. The chain's CDR3 is CASSASNDRAEADTQYF. DNA of the CDR3: TGTGCCAGCAGTGCTTCCAACGACAGGGCTGAGGCAGATACGCAGTATTTT.

The rearrangement joins TRBV28 to TRBJ2-1; a possible D gene is TRBD2 (6 bases). V lost 4 bases to trimming and J lost 0 bases, with 10 bases between them. Looked up from germline, CDR1 is MDHEN and CDR2 is SYDVKM. CDR3 length: 15 amino acids. The CDR3 bases are TGTGCCAGCAGTTCCACTAGCAGCTCCTACAATGAGCAGTTCTTC. It translates to CASSSTSSSYNEQFF.

This chain connects TRBV5-1 to TRBJ2-1; D may correspond to TRBD1 or TRBD2 (5 bases each). V dropped 5 bases and J dropped 14 bases, with 26 bases sitting between them. The germline V gene encodes CDR1 SGHRS and CDR2 YFSETQ. This CDR3 has 15 residues. The CDR3 region is CASRREWERGLSEFF. The CDR3, as DNA: TGCGCCAGCAGAAGGGAGTGGGAGAGGGGTTTGTCGGAGTTCTTC. Using reference TRBV5-1 and TRBJ2-1 for the parts outside the CDR3, the full variable domain is KAGVTQTPRYLIKTRGQQVTLSCSPISGHRSVSWYQQTPGQGLQFLFEYFSETQRNKGNFPGRFSGRQFSNSRSEMNVSTLELGDSALYLCASRREWERGLSEFFGPGTRLTVL.

Regarding this clone: This same CDR3 is encoded by further DNA sequences in the sample. The chain employs TRBV19 and TRBJ2-1; 11 bases are shared with TRBD1. J lost 3 bases, V lost 7 bases, and 2 bases had no gene match. This CDR3 contains 14 residues. From germline, CDR1 is LNHDA and CDR2 SQIVND (reference sequence). Here the CDR3 reads CASTGTGGYNEQFF. The CDR3 coding sequence is TGTGCCAGTACCGGGACAGGGGGCTACAATGAGCAGTTCTTC.

This chain uses TRBV19 with TRBJ2-5; the match to TRBD2 covers 15 bases. The DNA end lines up better with TRBJ2-7; the J call may be wrong. This CDR3 has 18 residues. Per the germline V gene, CDR1 is LNHDA and CDR2 is SQIVND (reference sequence). The CDR3 spells CASSTRTSGRGGSYEQYF. For the CDR3, the DNA is TGTGCCAGTAGTACCCGGACTAGCGGGAGGGGAGGCTCCTACGAGCAGTACTTC.

This sequence joins TRBV6-6 and TRBJ1-4, with D possibly being TRBD1 (5 bases). Germline V gene lookup returns CDR1 MNHNY and CDR2 SVGAGI (reference sequence). Trimming pared 6 bases from V and 7 bases from J, leaving 9 bases between. CDR3 length: 12 amino acids. In DNA, the CDR3 is TGTGCCAGCAGCCCGCAGGGTGAAAAACTGTTTTTT. This translates into CASSPQGEKLFF.

J is TRBJ2-1 and V is TRBV2; possible D gene TRBD2, 6 bases. This CDR3 spans 16 amino acids. Per germline, CDR1 SNHLY and CDR2 FYNNEI. The V end was cut by 4 bases, the J end by 9 bases, with 22 bases between. The CDR3 nucleotides are TGTGCCAGCAGTGTCCTGGCCGGGGGACCTTTCGGTGAGCAGTTCTTC. Translated: CASSVLAGGPFGEQFF.

The chain links TRBV13 to TRBJ2-1, with TRBD1 as a possible D gene (6 bases). Trimming removed 5 bases from V and 0 bases from J, with 17 bases in between. The CDR3 contains 17 residues. Per the germline V gene, CDR1 is PRHDT and CDR2 is FYEKMQ (reference sequence). The CDR3 DNA is TGTGCCAGCAGCCCACGGACAGTTTCGAGCTCCTACAATGAGCAGTTCTTC. The encoded protein is CASSPRTVSSSYNEQFF.

CDR3 residues: CATSDGSPWVQPQHF. Here the CDR3 DNA reads TGTGCCACCAGCGACGGGAGCCCATGGGTTCAGCCCCAGCATTTT. V gene TRBV15 combines with J gene TRBJ1-5; no clear D gene. Trimming removed 5 bases from V and 6 bases from J, with 17 bases in between. Germline values: CDR1 LNHNV, CDR2 YYDKDF (reference sequence). The CDR3 is made up of 15 amino acids.

V usage is TRBV5-1 and J usage is TRBJ2-1; D is uncertain. V lost 7 bases to trimming and J lost 5 bases, with 13 bases between them. The CDR3 contains 13 residues. Germline-derived CDR1 and CDR2 are SGHRS and YFSETQ. The CDR3 region has the DNA TGCGCCAGCTCACAAAGCTATAACAATGAGCAGTTCTTC. It encodes CASSQSYNNEQFF.

The V gene is TRBV28, the J gene TRBJ2-5, with 8 bases matching TRBD1. Near its end, the DNA agrees better with TRBJ2-7, so the J call may be wrong. The germline gives CDR1 MDHEN, CDR2 SYDVKM. The CDR3 length is 14 residues. The CDR3 here is CASRKTGAPYEQYF. The CDR3, as DNA: TGTGCCAGCAGAAAGACAGGGGCTCCCTACGAGCAGTACTTC.

The CDR3 spells CASSFVEGATGELFF. DNA for the CDR3: TGTGCCAGCAGCTTTGTTGAGGGTGCCACCGGGGAGCTGTTTTTT. This chain connects TRBV11-2 to TRBJ2-2, with D possibly matching TRBD2 (5 bases). Trimming left V 3 bases short and J 4 bases short, with 12 bases between. Germline V gene lookup returns CDR1 SGHAT and CDR2 FQNNGV. The CDR3 has 15 amino acids.

The genes are TRBV20-1 and TRBJ1-2, with unresolved D. This CDR3 is 11 amino acids long. V was shortened by 7 bases and J by 4 bases, with 10 bases between the two germline ends. The germline CDR1 and CDR2 sequences are DFQATT and SNEGSKA (reference sequence). This CDR3 reads CSGHLGYGYTF. CDR3 sequence (DNA): TGCAGTGGACATCTTGGCTATGGCTACACCTTC.

This clone was recorded only once. Additional DNA sequences in this sample encode the identical CDR3. This rearrangement joins TRBV28 to TRBJ2-7; TRBD1 matches 7 bases. Losses at the gene ends were 8 bases for V and 3 bases for J; bases not matched to a gene: 1. The CDR3 totals 11 residues. Germline V lookup: CDR1 MDHEN, CDR2 SYDVKM. The CDR3 DNA follows: TGTGCCAGCTCAGGGGGCTACGAGCAGTACTTC. Translating it yields CASSGGYEQYF. The full variable domain, its missing parts supplied by reference TRBV28 and TRBJ2-7, is DVKVTQSSRYLVKRTGEKVFLECVQDMDHENMFWYRQDPGLGLRLIYFSYDVKMKEKGDIPEGYSVSREKKERFSLILESASTNQTSMYLCASSGGYEQYFGPGTRLTVT.

CDR3 in DNA: TGTGCCAGCAGCCCGAGATGGGCGCGGGAGGGTTACAATGAGCAGTTCTTC. It encodes CASSPRWAREGYNEQFF. The gene calls are TRBV7-3 and TRBJ2-1; 9 nucleotides match TRBD2. Per the germline V gene, CDR1 is SGHTA and CDR2 is FQGTGA. Unmatched junction bases numbered 12, after V lost 5 bases and J lost 4 bases. The length of the CDR3 is 17 residues.

The CDR3 coding sequence is TGCGCCAGCAGTGAAGGGAGACAGGGGTACGAGCAGTACTTC. Translation: CASSEGRQGYEQYF. The chain links TRBV10-2 to TRBJ2-7; 8 bases match TRBD1. The CDR3 spans 14 residues. Germline lookup yields CDR1 WSHSY and CDR2 SAAADI. V lost 3 bases, J lost 4 bases, and 5 bases stayed unmatched.

The chain links TRBV19 to TRBJ1-3; D gene uncertain. The CDR3 has 17 residues. In germline, CDR1 is LNHDA, CDR2 SQIVND (reference sequence). V dropped 2 bases and J dropped 0 bases, with 14 bases sitting between them. The CDR3 reads CASSIRRQRTSGNTIYF. Written as DNA, the CDR3 is TGTGCCAGTAGTATAAGGCGCCAGCGGACCTCTGGAAACACCATATATTTT.

V and J are TRBV19 and TRBJ1-5; D might be TRBD1 (6 bases). The germline gives CDR1 LNHDA, CDR2 SQIVND (reference sequence). The CDR3 consists of 14 residues. V lost 3 bases and J lost 5, with 11 bases in between. The CDR3 DNA sequence: TGTGCCAGTAGTATTAGGACAGTAGATCAGCCCCAGCATTTT. This gives the protein CASSIRTVDQPQHF.

The table lists this clone with a count of one. This chain connects TRBV10-2 to TRBJ1-5; D ambiguous. This CDR3 comprises 16 residues. Germline lookup yields CDR1 WSHSY and CDR2 SAAADI. V was clipped by 0 bases and J by 7 bases, with 16 bases between them. Here the CDR3 reads CASSESNLFSQQPQHF. The CDR3 DNA is TGCGCCAGCAGTGAGTCGAACTTATTTTCTCAGCAGCCCCAGCATTTT.

This clone has just a few counts. The chain has TRBV25-1 and TRBJ2-5; D may be TRBD1 (5 bases). With 1 base removed from V and 4 bases from J, the gap between germline ends came to 10 bases. In germline, CDR1 is MGHDK, CDR2 SYGVNS. CDR3 length equals 14 residues. CDR3 amino acids: CASSELGVTETQYF. CDR3 nucleotide sequence: TGTGCCAGCAGTGAATTAGGGGTGACAGAGACCCAGTACTTC.

This clone was counted a single time. This sequence joins TRBV11-3 and TRBJ2-7, with 13 bases fitting TRBD2. The CDR3 has 19 amino acids. The germline gives CDR1 SGHNT, CDR2 YENEEA. Unmatched junction bases numbered 18, after V lost 5 bases and J lost 5 bases. This CDR3 reads CASSVKRLAGGPLPDEQYF. The CDR3, as DNA: TGTGCCAGCAGCGTAAAACGACTAGCGGGAGGCCCTTTACCTGACGAGCAGTACTTC.

This chain links TRBV29-1 with TRBJ1-2; no reliable D call. Germline lookup yields CDR1 SQVTM and CDR2 ANQGSEA. CDR3 size: 11 residues. The V gene lost 4 bases and the J gene lost 7 bases, with 10 bases spanning the gap. CDR3 region: CSVATGGGYTF. The CDR3 DNA reads as TGCAGCGTTGCAACGGGAGGTGGCTACACCTTC.

This rearrangement joins TRBV28 to TRBJ2-7, with 7 bases identical to TRBD1. Trimming removed 5 bases from V and 2 bases from J; junction bases left unmatched: 9. Germline lookup yields CDR1 MDHEN and CDR2 SYDVKM. CDR3 size: 15 residues. CDR3 DNA sequence: TGTGCCAGCAGTCCCTCCCGACAGGGACCCTACGAGCAGTACTTC. Translated, it gives CASSPSRQGPYEQYF.

This clone was detected once. J is TRBJ1-1 and V is TRBV14, with D hard to call. V shed 0 bases and J shed 2 bases, with 16 bases lying between them. The CDR3 loop spans 17 amino acids. Germline CDR1 is SGHDN and CDR2 is FVKESK. CDR3 nucleotides: TGTGCCAGCAGCCAAGATATTGGGCAGCTATCCAACACTGAAGCTTTCTTT. It encodes CASSQDIGQLSNTEAFF.

The chain uses TRBV4-1 and TRBJ1-4; maybe TRBD1 (6 bases). V lost 4 bases and J 1 base, leaving 13 bases between the germline ends. The CDR3 extends over 16 amino acids. CDR1 is MGHRA and CDR2 is YSYEKL in the germline V gene. The CDR3 DNA follows: TGCGCCAGCAGCCTGGGGGCGGGAAGAACTAATGAAAAACTGTTTTTT. This encodes CASSLGAGRTNEKLFF.

With regard to this clone: The germline gene is not matched at one end of the junction; a read error may be the cause. The genes are TRBV27 and TRBJ1-3; D is unresolved. The CDR3 sequence is 12 residues long. CDR1 is MNHEY, CDR2 SMNVEV, per germline (reference sequence). CDR3 residues: CAGRCSGNTIYF. CDR3 sequence (DNA): TGTGCCGGCAGATGTTCTGGAAACACCATATATTTT.